A selection of T cell receptor beta chains follows, all from one sample in a study of breast tumors, draining lymph nodes, adjacent tissues. From the multiplex PCR reads, TCRdb called clonotypes with MiXCR, one entry per CDR3 protein. The repertoire consists of more than 15,000 distinct CDR3 sequences, with 43% occurring once and the leading ten covering about 20%. Material: breast tumor tissue. These receptors were obtained from a female donor with breast cancer. Some clones in this sample may be carry-over from other donors' samples. CDR3s include the opening cysteine and the closing phenylalanine or tryptophan. Where a row states a size, it is once, few, many or the class of an expanded clone; other rows omit it.

.	TRBJ2-7	TRBV12-3/TRBV12-4	CASSLGRVDEQYF
.	TRBJ2-3	TRBV5-6	CASSPRLITGGTEDTQYF
few	TRBJ1-2	TRBV7-2	CASSLQQRLYGYTF
once	TRBJ2-3	TRBV11-1	CASSPPGGSTDTQYF
many	TRBJ2-7	TRBV27	CASSGQASSYEQYF
.	TRBJ2-2	TRBV11-1	CASSARDGGSDTGELFF
.	TRBJ2-2	TRBV7-3	CASSLSAGTVNTGELFF
medium-sized	TRBJ2-1	TRBV4-1	CASSRGRANEQFF
.	TRBJ1-6	TRBV6-5	CASRPGQGNSPLHF
.	TRBJ2-5	TRBV12-3/TRBV12-4	CASRGIALAAGGETQYF
.	TRBJ1-6	TRBV20-1	CSAQGQGNNSPLHF